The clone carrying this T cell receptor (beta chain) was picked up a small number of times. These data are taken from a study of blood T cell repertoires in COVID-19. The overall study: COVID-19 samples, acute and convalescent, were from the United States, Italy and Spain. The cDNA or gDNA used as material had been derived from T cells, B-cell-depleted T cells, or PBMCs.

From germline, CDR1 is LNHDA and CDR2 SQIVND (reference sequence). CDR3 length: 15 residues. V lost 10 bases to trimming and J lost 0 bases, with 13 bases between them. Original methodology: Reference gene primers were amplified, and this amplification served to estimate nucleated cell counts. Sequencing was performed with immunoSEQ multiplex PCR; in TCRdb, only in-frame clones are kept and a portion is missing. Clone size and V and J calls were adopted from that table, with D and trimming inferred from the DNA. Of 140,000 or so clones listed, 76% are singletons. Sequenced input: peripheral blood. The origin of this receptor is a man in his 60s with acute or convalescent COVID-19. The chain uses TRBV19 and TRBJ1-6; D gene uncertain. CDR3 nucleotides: TGTGCCACTTCATCGGTTGCCTCCTATAATTCACCCCTCCACTTT. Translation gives CATSSVASYNSPLHF.